This TCR beta chain was found in a study of vaccination effects on CD4 cells after COVID-19 (dated by TCRdb to 2021 to 2024). A note on the overall study: Across the study, the median time from the second dose to post-vaccine sampling was 72 days (range 14 to 241). SARS-CoV-2 spike-specific CD4+ TCR repertoires were compared before and after mRNA vaccination in COVID-19 convalescent patients and in infection-naive vaccine recipients. The full study included some 10 COVID-19 convalescent patients and a handful of SARS-CoV-2-naive healthy vaccine recipients. The Oncomine TCR Beta short-read assay on an Illumina iSeq 100 was used to sequence cultures from other donors in the study.

What the authors observed across the whole study: In healthy vaccine recipients, vaccine-induced clones were almost all SARS-CoV-2 mono-reactive, with only 1 of 255 being cross-reactive with common cold coronaviruses. Only a small number of convalescent patients were included, and no early post-infection timepoints were available, which limited the study. Marked clonal contraction was observed in both infection-induced and vaccine-induced clones at late post-vaccination timepoints, consistent with waning T cell responses.

The receptor library was made with the immunoSEQ multiplex PCR assay. DNA from the cultured, isolated CD4+ T cells was subjected to TCR beta CDR3 sequencing. As for the authors' bioinformatics: Non-productive TCR sequences were removed, reads were trimmed to the CDR3 region, and CDR3s of at least 7 amino acids were retained. Antigen-specific clonotypes were identified with the MANAFEST web app by comparing expansion in peptide wells against reference cultures. Positive clones required FDR<0.05 expansion versus reference and all other wells, odds ratio above 5, and frequency above 0.1% in two replicate wells. A clonotype was called cross-reactive if it was significantly expanded both in SARS-CoV-2 spike wells and in at least one common cold coronavirus spike condition. CDR3 similarity was assessed by Levenshtein distance with the stringdist R package, and unrooted trees were built with ape in R 3.6.1. This immuneACCESS table, as held by TCRdb, lists in-frame sequences with V and J called but not all clones. Of the missing ones, under half trace to an unresolved V gene in checked studies; the others have no known cause. From that table come the V and J calls and clone size; the DNA was used to work out D and trimming. This sample lists 25,000 or so clones; around 70% were detected once. The ten largest account for 6.5% to 8% of the sample.

The ViraFEST assay stimulated PBMC with viral peptide pools and then used TCR sequencing to identify antigen-specific CD4+ T cell clonotypes by expansion. After around 11 days of culture, CD4+ T cells were isolated with the EasySep CD4+ T cell isolation kit. Each participant received two doses of an mRNA SARS-CoV-2 vaccine, either BNT162b2 or mRNA-1273. None of the healthy vaccine recipients had a prior SARS-CoV-2 infection, which was confirmed by nucleocapsid antibody tests that came back negative both before and after vaccination. A few million PBMC per well were cultured in IMDM with 5% human AB serum, 9 to 10 IU/ml IL-2 and gentamicin, plus 10 ug/ml peptides. Half of the culture medium was replaced with fresh IL-2-containing medium on days 3 and 7. Unless noted otherwise, every peptide stimulation condition was grown in triplicate wells. Using Ficoll-Paque Plus gradient centrifugation, PBMC were separated from whole blood and then either used fresh or cryopreserved at -140C. Overlapping peptide pools spanned the spike proteins of SARS-CoV-2 and the common cold coronaviruses HCoV-NL63, HCoV-OC43 and HCoV-229E. The QIAamp micro DNA kit was used to extract genomic DNA from the cultured CD4+ T cells.

Taken from the germline V gene, the CDR1 and CDR2 loops are MRHNA and SNTAGT. V and J are trimmed by 7 bases and 6 bases, and the gene matches miss 25 bases of the junction. The CDR3 runs 20 residues from the cysteine to the phenylalanine. The read is trimmed to its CDR3 DNA, 60 bases read in frame from base 1. To note about this clone: Its antigen remains unidentified. Base-call qualities are not available, and no considerably larger clone is one nucleotide away.

This TCR was sampled from a human donor who received a COVID-19 vaccine. This material consisted of CD4+ T cells from PBMCs cultured with SARS-CoV-2 spike peptides, taken after COVID-19 vaccination. Explained via the paper, the cell subset or site label denotes: SARS-CoV-2 spike overlapping peptide pool stimulation. The chain is encoded by TRBV6-4 joined to TRBJ2-7, and TRBD1 matches 12 of the central bases. CDR3 reads: CASTPDRGVVPGQGASEQYF. In nucleotide form, the sequence is TGTGCCAGCACCCCCGATCGTGGTGTGGTACCGGGACAGGGGGCGTCCGAGCAGTACTTC.